A single sample is the source of the 4 T cell receptor beta chains below, sequenced in a study of T-cell reconstitution after alpha-beta-depleted transplantation in children. Unique molecular identifiers were built into the TCRbeta library. TCRdb analysed the PCR reads with MiXCR anew, one entry per CDR3 protein. Altogether roughly 120,000 distinct CDR3 sequences are present, more than 20% being singletons, with the ten largest covering about 10%. Sequenced material: PBMCs, mostly from graft donor cells, taken 180 days after TCRalphabeta/CD19-depleted stem cell transplant. All receptors derive from a male patient between 2 and 10 years old who had a stem cell transplant for chronic granulomatous disease, so the T cells may come from the graft donor.

This clonotype was seen ten or more times. The V and J genes are TRBV12-3 or TRBV12-4 and TRBJ2-1; the D call may be TRBD1 or TRBD2 (5 bases each). The CDR3 spans 13 residues. Trimming took off 7 bases at V and 4 bases at J, with 11 bases between the two ends. CDR3 loop: CASNHEGYNEQFF. For the CDR3, the DNA is TGTGCCAGCAATCATGAGGGGTACAATGAGCAGTTCTTC.

The sample holds many counts of this clonotype. The CDR3 region is CASSLQRERRETQYF. CDR3 coding DNA: TGTGCCAGCAGCTTGCAGCGGGAACGACGAGAGACCCAGTACTTC. This chain connects TRBV7-9 to TRBJ2-5; 7 bases are a match to TRBD2. Germline values: CDR1 SEHNR, CDR2 FQNEAQ (reference sequence). V dropped 3 bases and J dropped 4; count of bases not matched to a gene: 8. The CDR3 contains 15 residues.

This clonotype was counted many times. This sequence joins TRBV29-1 and TRBJ2-7, with D uncertain. V was trimmed by 4 bases and J by 2 bases, leaving 9 bases between them. This CDR3 has 12 residues. CDR1 and CDR2 (germline): SQVTM, ANQGSEA. This CDR3 reads CSVAGNTYEQYF. CDR3 nucleotides: TGCAGCGTTGCGGGCAACACCTACGAGCAGTACTTC.

The chain is built from TRBV10-2 and TRBJ2-1; 7 bases match TRBD2. V lost 2 bases, J lost 12 bases, and 1 base stayed unmatched. The germline V gene has CDR1 WSHSY and CDR2 SAAADI. The CDR3 totals 11 residues. CDR3 nucleotides: TGCGCCAGCAGTGAGGAGCGGGGGCAGTTCTTC. This gives the protein CASSEERGQFF.